This T cell receptor (beta chain) was sequenced in a study of blood T cell repertoires in COVID-19. Sequencing was performed with immunoSEQ multiplex PCR; in TCRdb, only in-frame clones are kept and a portion is missing. The table has 180,000 or so clones, around 81% seen once. CDR3 length: 16 amino acids. V lost 4 bases and J lost 1, with 16 bases in between. Germline V gene lookup returns CDR1 LNHDA and CDR2 SQIVND (reference sequence). Participants, about 18 to 90 years old, spanned fewer than 30 US areas. What the recovered Cohort 3 donors had was two negative PCRs, clearance, or symptom resolution.

The sequence derives from a man aged 35-49 years who had recovered from COVID-19. Sequencing was performed on PBMCs or T cells enriched from blood (not recorded which). The chain uses TRBV19 and TRBJ1-2, with D possibly matching TRBD1 (6 bases). The CDR3 nucleotides are TGTGCCAGTAGTACCCCGGGAACAGGGTATAACTATGGCTACACCTTC. It translates to CASSTPGTGYNYGYTF.